The rows below give T cell receptor beta chains drawn from one sample of a study of cytomegalovirus exposure and HLA in healthy donors. Sequencing was performed with immunoSEQ multiplex PCR; in TCRdb, only in-frame clones are kept and a portion is missing. The data hold 100,000 to 150,000 clones, with roughly 90% observed a single time. The specimen sequenced was PBMCs. The receptors were gathered from a woman between 18 and 29 years old in good health and CMV-seronegative. The CDR3 runs from the conserved cysteine through the conserved F or W. Fields, in order: D gene, J gene, V gene, clone size, CDR3 DNA, CDR3 protein. A D gene is named only where the DNA matches it firmly. The size of a clone is reported for some rows only, either as once, few or many, or as a class for expanded clones.

D gene: TRBD2
J gene: TRBJ2-2
V gene: TRBV9
clone size: NA
CDR3 DNA: TGTGCCAGCAGCGTAGTCCCCTTGGGCGGGGGGGCGTACACCGGGGAGCTGTTTTTT
CDR3 protein: CASSVVPLGGGAYTGELFF

D gene: NA
J gene: TRBJ1-2
V gene: TRBV19
clone size: NA
CDR3 DNA: TGTGCCAGTACCCCTCGGGGGGTGAGGGACTATGGCTACACCTTC
CDR3 protein: CASTPRGVRDYGYTF

D gene: TRBD2
J gene: TRBJ2-7
V gene: TRBV5-8
clone size: NA
CDR3 DNA: TGTGCCAGCAGCTCGGGACTAGCGGACCCCTACGAGCAGTACTTC
CDR3 protein: CASSSGLADPYEQYF

D gene: NA
J gene: TRBJ1-2
V gene: TRBV28
clone size: NA
CDR3 DNA: TGTGCCAGCAGCCCAGGGAGGGCTATCTATGGCTACACCTTC
CDR3 protein: CASSPGRAIYGYTF

D gene: NA
J gene: TRBJ1-5
V gene: TRBV19
clone size: NA
CDR3 DNA: TGTGCCAGTAGTATAGAACAGCTCAATCAGCCCCAGCATTTT
CDR3 protein: CASSIEQLNQPQHF

D gene: TRBD1
J gene: TRBJ1-6
V gene: TRBV28
clone size: NA
CDR3 DNA: TGTGCCAGCAGGGGGAGAACAGGGGTGTTATCACCCCTCCACTTT
CDR3 protein: CASRGRTGVLSPLHF

D gene: TRBD2
J gene: TRBJ2-1
V gene: TRBV5-1
clone size: NA
CDR3 DNA: TGCGCCAGCAGCAGGGCCGGGACTATCAATGAGCAGTTCTTC
CDR3 protein: CASSRAGTINEQFF

D gene: NA
J gene: TRBJ1-4
V gene: TRBV2
clone size: NA
CDR3 DNA: TGTGCCAGCAGAGGACCTGGCGGGGTCAGAGGAAAACTGTTTTTT
CDR3 protein: CASRGPGGVRGKLFF

D gene: TRBD2
J gene: TRBJ2-2
V gene: TRBV30
clone size: NA
CDR3 DNA: TGTTCGGCTAGCGGGGGGCTGTCGAACACCGGGGAGCTGTTTTTT
CDR3 protein: CSASGGLSNTGELFF

D gene: TRBD1
J gene: TRBJ1-5
V gene: TRBV28
clone size: NA
CDR3 DNA: TGTGCCAGCAGTTTAGGGACAGGGCAAGATCAGCCCCAGCATTTT
CDR3 protein: CASSLGTGQDQPQHF

D gene: NA
J gene: TRBJ1-2
V gene: TRBV30
clone size: NA
CDR3 DNA: TGTGCCTGTAGAGGGACTAACTATGGCTACACCTTC
CDR3 protein: CACRGTNYGYTF

D gene: TRBD2
J gene: TRBJ2-7
V gene: TRBV12-5
clone size: NA
CDR3 DNA: TGTGCTATCGGACTAGCGGGCTACGAGCAGTACTTC
CDR3 protein: CAIGLAGYEQYF

D gene: TRBD2
J gene: TRBJ2-1
V gene: TRBV14
clone size: NA
CDR3 DNA: TGTGCCAGCAGCGATCGTCCTCCCTCCGGACTAGTTGAGCAGTTCTTC
CDR3 protein: CASSDRPPSGLVEQFF

D gene: NA
J gene: TRBJ2-7
V gene: TRBV11-2
clone size: NA
CDR3 DNA: TGTGCCAGCAGCTTAGGAGGTTGGCCAACTGATTACGAGCAGTACTTC
CDR3 protein: CASSLGGWPTDYEQYF

D gene: TRBD2
J gene: TRBJ2-7
V gene: TRBV5-1
clone size: NA
CDR3 DNA: TGCGCCAGCAGCTTGGTTTGGAATGTAGCGGGAAGCTCCTACGAGCAGTACTTC
CDR3 protein: CASSLVWNVAGSSYEQYF

D gene: NA
J gene: TRBJ2-1
V gene: TRBV2
clone size: NA
CDR3 DNA: TGTGCCAGCCGACCCCAACTAGAGAGAGAGCAGTTCTTC
CDR3 protein: CASRPQLEREQFF

D gene: NA
J gene: TRBJ1-2
V gene: TRBV5-1
clone size: NA
CDR3 DNA: TGCGCCAGCAGCTTGGAAGGAACAGGGTATTATGGCTACACCTTC
CDR3 protein: CASSLEGTGYYGYTF

D gene: NA
J gene: TRBJ2-7
V gene: TRBV5-4
clone size: NA
CDR3 DNA: TGTGCCAGCAGCTTTCAGGGTGTCGGTTACGAGCAGTACTTC
CDR3 protein: CASSFQGVGYEQYF

D gene: NA
J gene: TRBJ2-7
V gene: TRBV30
clone size: once
CDR3 DNA: TGTGCCTGGAGCCAAACAGGGCGATCGGGGTACGAGCAGTACTTC
CDR3 protein: CAWSQTGRSGYEQYF

D gene: NA
J gene: TRBJ2-2
V gene: TRBV28
clone size: NA
CDR3 DNA: TGTGCCAGCAACCCCTGGGGGGGCTTAGACACCGGGGAGCTGTTTTTT
CDR3 protein: CASNPWGGLDTGELFF

D gene: TRBD1
J gene: TRBJ1-2
V gene: TRBV28
clone size: NA
CDR3 DNA: TGTGCCAGCAGCCGTGGGACAGCCAAAGGGAACTATGGCTACACCTTC
CDR3 protein: CASSRGTAKGNYGYTF

D gene: NA
J gene: TRBJ1-4
V gene: TRBV5-4
clone size: NA
CDR3 DNA: TGTGCCAGCAGCAAACAGCCCTTATTAGCAACTAATGAAAAACTGTTTTTT
CDR3 protein: CASSKQPLLATNEKLFF

D gene: NA
J gene: TRBJ1-1
V gene: TRBV21-1
clone size: medium-sized
CDR3 DNA: TGTGCCAGCACCGTATACAGGGGGCCCAACACTGAAGCTTTCTTT
CDR3 protein: CASTVYRGPNTEAFF

D gene: NA
J gene: TRBJ1-3
V gene: TRBV7-8
clone size: NA
CDR3 DNA: TGTGCCAGCAGCCTTGGAAACACCATATATTTT
CDR3 protein: CASSLGNTIYF

D gene: TRBD2
J gene: TRBJ2-7
V gene: TRBV7-9
clone size: NA
CDR3 DNA: TGTGCCAGCAGCTCCCTCTCTAGCGGGGGCTTGGGAGAGCAGTACTTC
CDR3 protein: CASSSLSSGGLGEQYF

D gene: TRBD1
J gene: TRBJ2-7
V gene: TRBV15
clone size: NA
CDR3 DNA: TGTGCCACCAGCAGGGACAGGCAGGCCTACGAGCAGTACTTC
CDR3 protein: CATSRDRQAYEQYF

D gene: NA
J gene: TRBJ1-1
V gene: TRBV6-5
clone size: NA
CDR3 DNA: TGTGCCAGCGGGAGCGGGTGGAACACTGAAGCTTTCTTT
CDR3 protein: CASGSGWNTEAFF

D gene: TRBD2
J gene: TRBJ2-2
V gene: TRBV7-8
clone size: NA
CDR3 DNA: TGTGCCAGCAGCCCAAGGGGACTAGCGGGAGAAAAGGGCACCGGGGAGCTGTTTTTT
CDR3 protein: CASSPRGLAGEKGTGELFF

D gene: NA
J gene: TRBJ2-1
V gene: TRBV6-5
clone size: NA
CDR3 DNA: TGTGCCAGCAGTTACCTAGGACAGAGAAATGAGCAGTTCTTC
CDR3 protein: CASSYLGQRNEQFF

D gene: NA
J gene: TRBJ2-2
V gene: TRBV5-8
clone size: NA
CDR3 DNA: TGTGCCAGCAGCTTGGCCCCCATGAGGCTGGGAGACCCGAACACCGGGGAGCTGTTTTTT
CDR3 protein: CASSLAPMRLGDPNTGELFF

D gene: TRBD2
J gene: TRBJ2-5
V gene: TRBV5-1
clone size: once
CDR3 DNA: TGCGCCAGCAGCCCTGCGGGAGGATGGGAGACCCAGTACTTC
CDR3 protein: CASSPAGGWETQYF

D gene: TRBD2
J gene: TRBJ2-7
V gene: TRBV27
clone size: NA
CDR3 DNA: TGTGCCAGCAGTTTAAATAGCGGGAGTATTTACGAGCAGTACTTC
CDR3 protein: CASSLNSGSIYEQYF

D gene: NA
J gene: TRBJ1-1
V gene: TRBV5-8
clone size: NA
CDR3 DNA: TGTGCCAGCAGCTTCGAGTACAGGGTGGGGACTGAAGCTTTCTTT
CDR3 protein: CASSFEYRVGTEAFF

D gene: TRBD1
J gene: TRBJ2-7
V gene: TRBV7-9
clone size: NA
CDR3 DNA: TGTGCCAGCAGCTCCCCACCACGGGACAGGGTCAACGAGCAGTACTTC
CDR3 protein: CASSSPPRDRVNEQYF

D gene: TRBD1
J gene: TRBJ2-7
V gene: TRBV11-3
clone size: NA
CDR3 DNA: TGTGCCAGCAGCTTAAGGCCCCCTTTTCCGGGACAGGAGATCCACGAGCAGTACTTC
CDR3 protein: CASSLRPPFPGQEIHEQYF

D gene: TRBD1
J gene: TRBJ2-7
V gene: TRBV14
clone size: NA
CDR3 DNA: TGTGCCAGCAGCCAAGATTGGGGACAGGGGGTCTTTGGACCGCTCTCCTACGAGCAGTACTTC
CDR3 protein: CASSQDWGQGVFGPLSYEQYF

D gene: NA
J gene: TRBJ2-7
V gene: TRBV4-3
clone size: NA
CDR3 DNA: TGCGCCAGCAGCCAAGCCCGCGGGTACGAGCAGTACTTC
CDR3 protein: CASSQARGYEQYF

D gene: TRBD2
J gene: TRBJ2-3
V gene: TRBV7-3
clone size: NA
CDR3 DNA: TGTGCCAGCAGCACCGGGACTAGCGGTACAGATACGCAGTATTTT
CDR3 protein: CASSTGTSGTDTQYF

D gene: NA
J gene: TRBJ1-2
V gene: TRBV29-1
clone size: NA
CDR3 DNA: TGCAGCGTTGGGCCAGTCCTAGCCTATGGCTACACCTTC
CDR3 protein: CSVGPVLAYGYTF

D gene: TRBD2
J gene: TRBJ2-7
V gene: TRBV27
clone size: once
CDR3 DNA: TGTGCCAGCAGGGGGACTAGCGCATCCTCCTACGAGCAGTACTTC
CDR3 protein: CASRGTSASSYEQYF

D gene: TRBD2
J gene: TRBJ2-1
V gene: TRBV6-1
clone size: NA
CDR3 DNA: TGTGCCAGCAGTGGGTTAGCGGGGGTTTGGGGCAATGAGCAGTTCTTC
CDR3 protein: CASSGLAGVWGNEQFF

D gene: TRBD1
J gene: TRBJ2-7
V gene: TRBV4-1
clone size: NA
CDR3 DNA: TGCGCCAGCAGCCAAGACTCGGGACAGGGAACTACGGAGCAGTACTTC
CDR3 protein: CASSQDSGQGTTEQYF

D gene: NA
J gene: TRBJ2-7
V gene: TRBV28
clone size: once
CDR3 DNA: TGTGCCAGCAGTTTGGCGGGCGGTCTTTCCTACGAGCAGTACTTC
CDR3 protein: CASSLAGGLSYEQYF

D gene: NA
J gene: TRBJ1-1
V gene: TRBV9
clone size: NA
CDR3 DNA: TGTGCCAGCAGCGTAGAGACAGCCCCCCGTGAAGCTTTCTTT
CDR3 protein: CASSVETAPREAFF

D gene: NA
J gene: TRBJ2-1
V gene: TRBV9
clone size: NA
CDR3 DNA: TGTGCCAGCAGCATGGGCAGCTACAATGAGCAGTTCTTC
CDR3 protein: CASSMGSYNEQFF

D gene: NA
J gene: TRBJ2-3
V gene: TRBV10-2
clone size: NA
CDR3 DNA: TGCGCCAGCAGTTGGGGGGAGGTCGCGGATACGCAGTATTTT
CDR3 protein: CASSWGEVADTQYF

D gene: NA
J gene: TRBJ1-2
V gene: TRBV27
clone size: NA
CDR3 DNA: TGTGCCAGCAGTCCTACAGGGTCCGCAGAGGGCTACACCTTC
CDR3 protein: CASSPTGSAEGYTF

D gene: NA
J gene: TRBJ2-7
V gene: TRBV6-5
clone size: NA
CDR3 DNA: TGTGCCAGCACGAGGACAGCTTCCTCCGAGCAGTACTTC
CDR3 protein: CASTRTASSEQYF